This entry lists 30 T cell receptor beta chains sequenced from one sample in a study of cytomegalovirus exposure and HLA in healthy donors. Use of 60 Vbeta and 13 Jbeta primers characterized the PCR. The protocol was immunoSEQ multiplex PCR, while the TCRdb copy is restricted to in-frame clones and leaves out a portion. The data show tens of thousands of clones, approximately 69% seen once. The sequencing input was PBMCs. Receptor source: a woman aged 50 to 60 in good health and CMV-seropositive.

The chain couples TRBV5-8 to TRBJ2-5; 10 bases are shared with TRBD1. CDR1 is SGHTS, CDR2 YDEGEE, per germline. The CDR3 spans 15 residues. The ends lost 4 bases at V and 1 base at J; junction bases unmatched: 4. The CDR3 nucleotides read TGTGCCAGCAGCCCGGGGGACAGGGGCCAAGAGACCCAGTACTTC. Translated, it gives CASSPGDRGQETQYF. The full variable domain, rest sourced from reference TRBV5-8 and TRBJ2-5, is EAGVTQSPTHLIKTRGQQATLRCSPISGHTSVYWYQQALGLGLQFLLWYDEGEERNRGNFPPRFSGRQFPNYSSELNVNALELEDSALYLCASSPGDRGQETQYFGPGTRLLVL.

The CDR3 nucleotides read TGTGCCAGCAGCTTAAGGGGCGCTACCTACGAGCAGTACTTC. Translating it yields CASSLRGATYEQYF. The V gene is TRBV7-9, the J gene TRBJ2-7; maybe TRBD1 (5 bases). This CDR3 contains 14 residues. The V gene lost 2 bases and the J gene lost 2 bases, with 10 bases spanning the gap. The germline CDR1 and CDR2 sequences are SEHNR and FQNEAQ (reference sequence).

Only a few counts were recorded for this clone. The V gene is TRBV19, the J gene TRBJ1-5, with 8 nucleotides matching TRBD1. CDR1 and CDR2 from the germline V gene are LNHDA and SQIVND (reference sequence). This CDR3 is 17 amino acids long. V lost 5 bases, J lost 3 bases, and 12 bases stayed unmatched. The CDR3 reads CASSPTIGQGVNQPQHF. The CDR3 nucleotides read TGTGCCAGTAGTCCCACCATTGGACAGGGAGTCAATCAGCCCCAGCATTTT.

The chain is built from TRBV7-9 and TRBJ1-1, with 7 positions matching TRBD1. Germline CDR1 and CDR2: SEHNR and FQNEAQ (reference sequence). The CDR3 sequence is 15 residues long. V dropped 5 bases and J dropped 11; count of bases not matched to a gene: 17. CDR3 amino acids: CASSPRTGALNGAFF. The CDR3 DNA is TGTGCCAGCAGCCCTCGGACAGGTGCGCTGAATGGGGCTTTCTTT.

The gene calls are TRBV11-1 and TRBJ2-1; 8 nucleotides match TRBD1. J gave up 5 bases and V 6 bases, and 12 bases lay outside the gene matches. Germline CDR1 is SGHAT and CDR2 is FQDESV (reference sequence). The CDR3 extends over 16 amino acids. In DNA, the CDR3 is TGTGCCAGCAGTCGTATCCTCCAGGGGGCAGACAATGAGCAGTTCTTC. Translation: CASSRILQGADNEQFF.

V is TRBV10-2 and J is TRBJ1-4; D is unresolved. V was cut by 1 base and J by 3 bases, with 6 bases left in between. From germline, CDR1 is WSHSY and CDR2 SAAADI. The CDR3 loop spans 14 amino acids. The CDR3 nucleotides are TGCGCCAGCAGTGAGTTGCAGTCTAATGAAAAACTGTTTTTT. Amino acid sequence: CASSELQSNEKLFF.

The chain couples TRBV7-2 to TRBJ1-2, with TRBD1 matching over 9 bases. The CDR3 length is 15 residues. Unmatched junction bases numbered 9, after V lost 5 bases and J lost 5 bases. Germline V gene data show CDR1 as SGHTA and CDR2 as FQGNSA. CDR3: CASSPRTGDLYGYTF. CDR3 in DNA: TGTGCCAGCAGCCCCAGGACAGGGGACCTTTATGGCTACACCTTC.

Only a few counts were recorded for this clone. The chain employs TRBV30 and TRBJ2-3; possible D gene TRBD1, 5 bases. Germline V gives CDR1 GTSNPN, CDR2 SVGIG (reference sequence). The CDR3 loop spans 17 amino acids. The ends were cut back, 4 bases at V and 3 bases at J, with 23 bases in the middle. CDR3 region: CAWTQQSGRATTDTQYF. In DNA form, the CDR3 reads TGTGCCTGGACACAACAGTCGGGCAGGGCAACTACAGATACGCAGTATTTT.

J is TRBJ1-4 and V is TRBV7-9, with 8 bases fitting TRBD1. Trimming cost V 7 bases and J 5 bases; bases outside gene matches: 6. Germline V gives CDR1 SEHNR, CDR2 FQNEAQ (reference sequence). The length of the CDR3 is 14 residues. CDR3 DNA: TGTGCCAGCAACCTGGACAGGGAGAATGAAAAACTGTTTTTT. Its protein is CASNLDRENEKLFF.

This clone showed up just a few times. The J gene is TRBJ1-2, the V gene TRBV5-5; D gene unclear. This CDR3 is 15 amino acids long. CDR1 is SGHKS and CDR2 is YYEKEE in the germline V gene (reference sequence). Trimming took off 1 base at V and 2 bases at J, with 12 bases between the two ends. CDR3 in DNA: TGTGCCAGCAGCTTGTCAGGAAGAGGGAACTATGGCTACACCTTC. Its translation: CASSLSGRGNYGYTF.

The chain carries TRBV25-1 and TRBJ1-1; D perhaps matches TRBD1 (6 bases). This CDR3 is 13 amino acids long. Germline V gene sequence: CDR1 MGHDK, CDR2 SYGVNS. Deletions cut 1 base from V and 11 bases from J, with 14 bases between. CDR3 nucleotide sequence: TGTGCCAGCAGTGAATTACGGACAGATAAGGCTTTCTTT. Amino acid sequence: CASSELRTDKAFF.

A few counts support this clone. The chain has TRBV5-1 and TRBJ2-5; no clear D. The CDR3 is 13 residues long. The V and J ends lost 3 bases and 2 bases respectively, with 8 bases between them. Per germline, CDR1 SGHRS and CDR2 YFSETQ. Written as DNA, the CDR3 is TGCGCCAGCAGCTCAGACACACAAGAGACCCAGTACTTC. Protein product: CASSSDTQETQYF.

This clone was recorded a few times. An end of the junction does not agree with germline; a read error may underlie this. The CDR3 bases are TGCGCCAGCAGTGAGTCGTCCAATACGCAGTATTTT. Protein: CASSESSNTQYF. The V call is TRBV6-5, the J call TRBJ2-3, with unresolved D. From germline, CDR1 is MNHEY and CDR2 SVGAGI. The CDR3 loop spans 12 amino acids.

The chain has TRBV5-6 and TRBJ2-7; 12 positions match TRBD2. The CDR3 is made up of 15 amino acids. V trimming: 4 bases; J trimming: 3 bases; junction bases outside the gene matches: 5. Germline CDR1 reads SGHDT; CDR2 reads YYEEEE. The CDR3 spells CASSPTSGGVYEQYF. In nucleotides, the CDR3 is TGTGCCAGCAGCCCGACTAGCGGGGGAGTCTACGAGCAGTACTTC.

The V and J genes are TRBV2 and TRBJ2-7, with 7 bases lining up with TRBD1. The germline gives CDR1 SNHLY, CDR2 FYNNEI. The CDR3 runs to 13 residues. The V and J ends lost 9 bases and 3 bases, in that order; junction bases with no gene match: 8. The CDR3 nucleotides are TGTGCCAGTAAACAGGGGCCTAACTACGAGCAGTACTTC. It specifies CASKQGPNYEQYF.

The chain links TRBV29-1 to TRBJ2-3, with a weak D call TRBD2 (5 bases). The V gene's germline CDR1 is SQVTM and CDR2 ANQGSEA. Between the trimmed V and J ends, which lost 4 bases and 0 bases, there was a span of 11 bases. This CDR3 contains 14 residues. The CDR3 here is CSVGGPPSTDTQYF. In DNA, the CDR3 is TGCAGCGTTGGAGGGCCCCCTAGCACAGATACGCAGTATTTT.

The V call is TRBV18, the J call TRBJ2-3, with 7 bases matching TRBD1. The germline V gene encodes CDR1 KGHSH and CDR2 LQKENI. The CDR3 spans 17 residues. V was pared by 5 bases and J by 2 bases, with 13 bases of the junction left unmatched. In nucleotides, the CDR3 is TGTGCCAGCTCAAATTACAGACAGGGATCCGTCACAGATACGCAGTATTTT. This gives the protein CASSNYRQGSVTDTQYF.

CDR3 region: CASSLEGLPASEKLFF. In DNA, the CDR3 is TGTGCCAGCAGCTTAGAGGGACTTCCTGCGAGTGAAAAACTGTTTTTT. This chain joins TRBV7-8 and TRBJ1-4; a weak D match, TRBD1 (5 bases). Germline-derived CDR1 and CDR2 are SGHVS and FQNEAQ. This CDR3 is 16 amino acids long. V was cut by 1 base and J by 7 bases, with 16 bases left in between.

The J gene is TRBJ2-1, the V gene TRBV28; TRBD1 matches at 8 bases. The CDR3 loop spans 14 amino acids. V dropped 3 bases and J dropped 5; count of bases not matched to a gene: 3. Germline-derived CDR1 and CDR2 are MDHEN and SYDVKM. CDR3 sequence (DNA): TGTGCCAGCAGTTTGGGACAGGACCACAATGAGCAGTTCTTC. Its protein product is CASSLGQDHNEQFF. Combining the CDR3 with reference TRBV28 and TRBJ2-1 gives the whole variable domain DVKVTQSSRYLVKRTGEKVFLECVQDMDHENMFWYRQDPGLGLRLIYFSYDVKMKEKGDIPEGYSVSREKKERFSLILESASTNQTSMYLCASSLGQDHNEQFFGPGTRLTVL.

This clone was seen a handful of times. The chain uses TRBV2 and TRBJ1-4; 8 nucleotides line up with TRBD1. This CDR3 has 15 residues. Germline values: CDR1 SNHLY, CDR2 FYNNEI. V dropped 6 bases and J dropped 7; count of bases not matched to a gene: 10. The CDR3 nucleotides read TGTGCCAGCAGCCCCAACAGGGGGGGAGGTGAAAAACTGTTTTTT. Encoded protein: CASSPNRGGGEKLFF.

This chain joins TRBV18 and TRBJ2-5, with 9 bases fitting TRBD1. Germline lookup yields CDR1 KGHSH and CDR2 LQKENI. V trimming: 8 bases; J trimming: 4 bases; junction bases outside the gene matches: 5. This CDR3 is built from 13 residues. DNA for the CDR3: TGTGCCAGCGCCAGGACAGGGGCAGAGACCCAGTACTTC. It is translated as CASARTGAETQYF.

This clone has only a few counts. The DNA of the CDR3 is TGTGCCAGCAACACACAACAGGGGATCGGAGAGACCCAGTACTTC. Its protein product is CASNTQQGIGETQYF. The chain recombines TRBV28 with TRBJ2-5; 7 bases align to TRBD1. V lost 7 bases and J lost 4; bases outside the gene matches: 12. Looked up from germline, CDR1 is MDHEN and CDR2 is SYDVKM. The CDR3 is 15 amino acids.

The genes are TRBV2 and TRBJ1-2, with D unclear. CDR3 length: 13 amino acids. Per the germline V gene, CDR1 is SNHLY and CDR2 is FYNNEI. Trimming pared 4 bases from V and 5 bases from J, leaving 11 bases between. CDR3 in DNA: TGTGCCAGCAGTGTTTCGGCAGGATATGGCTACACCTTC. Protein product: CASSVSAGYGYTF.

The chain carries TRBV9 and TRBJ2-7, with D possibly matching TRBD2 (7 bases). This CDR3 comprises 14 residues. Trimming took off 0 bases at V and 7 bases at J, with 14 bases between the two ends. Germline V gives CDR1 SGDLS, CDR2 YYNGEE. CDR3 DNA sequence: TGTGCCAGCAGCGTAGGGGGGGGCGAGGGAGAGCAGTACTTC. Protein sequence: CASSVGGGEGEQYF.

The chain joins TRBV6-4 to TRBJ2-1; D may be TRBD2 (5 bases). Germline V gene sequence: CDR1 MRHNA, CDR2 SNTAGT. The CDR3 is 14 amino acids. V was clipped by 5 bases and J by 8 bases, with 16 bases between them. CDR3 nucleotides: TGTGCCAGCAGTATAACTAGGGAAAGGGATGAGCAGTTCTTC. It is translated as CASSITRERDEQFF.

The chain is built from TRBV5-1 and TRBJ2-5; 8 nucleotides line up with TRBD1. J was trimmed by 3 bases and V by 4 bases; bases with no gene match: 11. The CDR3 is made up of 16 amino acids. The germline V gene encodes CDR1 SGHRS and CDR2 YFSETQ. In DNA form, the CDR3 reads TGCGCCAGCAGCGTCTCAGGGGGCGCGGTAGAAGAGACCCAGTACTTC. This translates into CASSVSGGAVEETQYF.

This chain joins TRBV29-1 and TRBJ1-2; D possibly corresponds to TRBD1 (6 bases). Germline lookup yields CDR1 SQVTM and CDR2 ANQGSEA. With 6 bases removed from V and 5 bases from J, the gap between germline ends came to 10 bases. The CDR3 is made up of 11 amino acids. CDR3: CSVAQGYGYTF. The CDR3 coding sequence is TGCAGCGTCGCCCAGGGGTATGGCTACACCTTC.

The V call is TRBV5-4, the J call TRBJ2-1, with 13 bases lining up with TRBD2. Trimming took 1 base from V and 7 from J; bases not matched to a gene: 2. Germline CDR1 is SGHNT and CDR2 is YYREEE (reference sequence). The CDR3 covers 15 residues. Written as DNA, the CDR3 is TGTGCCAGCAGCTTGACTAGCGGGGGGGCAAATGAGCAGTTCTTC. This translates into CASSLTSGGANEQFF.

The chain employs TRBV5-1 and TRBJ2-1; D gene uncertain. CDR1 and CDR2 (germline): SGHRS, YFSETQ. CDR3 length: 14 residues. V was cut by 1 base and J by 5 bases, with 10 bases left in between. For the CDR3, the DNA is TGCGCCAGCAGCTTGTACAATAACGACAATGAGCAGTTCTTC. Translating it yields CASSLYNNDNEQFF.

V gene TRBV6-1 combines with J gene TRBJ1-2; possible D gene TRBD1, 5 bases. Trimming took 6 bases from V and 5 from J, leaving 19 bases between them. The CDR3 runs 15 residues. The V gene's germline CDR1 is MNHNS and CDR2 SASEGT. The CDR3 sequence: CASRETLTVDYGYTF. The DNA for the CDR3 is TGTGCCAGCAGGGAAACTCTGACAGTAGATTATGGCTACACCTTC.